The entry that follows covers one T cell receptor (beta chain) sequence. Original data processing: Counts of nucleated cells, estimated from reference gene primer amplification, were obtained. This table comes from immunoSEQ multiplex PCR, and its TCRdb copy is limited to in-frame clones, with some not included. The V and J calls and clone size come from that table; D and trimming were worked out from the DNA. The table includes fewer than 40,000 clones, approximately 90% detected once. These data come from a study of blood T cell repertoires in COVID-19. Unmatched junction bases numbered 6, after V lost 6 bases and J lost 4 bases. The CDR3 length is 14 residues. Germline-derived CDR1 and CDR2 are LNHDA and SQIVND (reference sequence).

The TCR originated in a human donor in a cohort sampled during active COVID-19. The rearrangement uses TRBV19 and TRBJ2-1; 7 bases align to TRBD2. Sequencing was carried out using peripheral blood. As DNA, the CDR3 is TGTGCCAGTAGAAGTCTAGCGGCATACAATGAGCAGTTCTTC. Its translation is CASRSLAAYNEQFF.